Sequencing of this T cell receptor (beta chain) was carried out in a study of blood T cell repertoires in COVID-19. Study background: Some COVID-19 samples were acute and others convalescent; all came from the United States, Italy and Spain. T cells, B-cell-depleted T cells, or PBMCs provided the cDNA or gDNA that served as material.

Concerning this clone: At one end, the junction sequence differs from germline, possibly due to a read error.

Generated by immunoSEQ multiplex PCR, the TCRdb table keeps only in-frame clones and is missing some. The sample records hundreds of thousands of clones, around 84% being singletons. The CDR3 is 13 amino acids. Germline CDR1 reads SGHAT; CDR2 reads FQNNGV. Sequenced: PBMCs or T cells enriched from blood (not recorded which). V is TRBV11-2 and J is TRBJ2-3; 11 bases match TRBD2. The receptor comes from a man younger than 45 with acute COVID-19. This CDR3 reads CASSLDYTSGRQF. The CDR3 region has the DNA TGTGCCAGCAGCTTAGATTACACTAGCGGGAGACAATTT.